The subject of this entry is one TCR beta chain. Its antigen is still unknown. This entry is derived from a study of cytomegalovirus exposure and HLA in healthy donors. Whole-study results and caveats: Among the CMV-associated chains, three were confirmed in vitro as specific for CMV antigens. Cytomegalovirus association was listed for 170 or so TCR beta chains.

Amplification used 60 Vbeta primers and 13 Jbeta primers. This table comes from immunoSEQ multiplex PCR, and its TCRdb copy is limited to in-frame clones, with some not included. The table lists roughly 54,000 clones. V lost 1 base, J lost 2 bases, and 6 bases lay in between. Germline-derived CDR1 and CDR2 are MGHRA and YSYEKL. The CDR3 runs 13 residues. The gene calls are TRBV4-1 and TRBJ2-7, with D unclear. This receptor was identified in a woman aged 25-40 years in good health and CMV-seropositive. The sample consisted of PBMCs. CDR3 amino acids: CASSQVLAYEQYF. The CDR3 DNA sequence: TGCGCCAGCAGCCAAGTTCTCGCCTACGAGCAGTACTTC.